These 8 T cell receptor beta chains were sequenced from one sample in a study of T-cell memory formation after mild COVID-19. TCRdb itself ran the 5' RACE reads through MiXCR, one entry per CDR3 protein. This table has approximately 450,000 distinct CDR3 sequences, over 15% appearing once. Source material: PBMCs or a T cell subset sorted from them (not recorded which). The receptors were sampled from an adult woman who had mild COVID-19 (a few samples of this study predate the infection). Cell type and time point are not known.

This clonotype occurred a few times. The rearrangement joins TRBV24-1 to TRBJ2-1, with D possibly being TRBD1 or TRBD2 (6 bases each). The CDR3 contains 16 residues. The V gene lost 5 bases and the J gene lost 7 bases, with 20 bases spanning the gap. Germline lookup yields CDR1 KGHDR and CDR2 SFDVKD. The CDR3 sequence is CATSGTWGAGRNEQFF. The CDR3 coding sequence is TGTGCCACCAGTGGGACTTGGGGGGCGGGTAGGAATGAGCAGTTCTTC.

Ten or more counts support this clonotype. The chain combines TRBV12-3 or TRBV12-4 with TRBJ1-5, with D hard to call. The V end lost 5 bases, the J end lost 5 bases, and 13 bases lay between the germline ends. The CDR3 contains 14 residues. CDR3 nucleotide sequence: TGTGCCAGCAGTACCTGGACCGGGGATCAGCCCCAGCATTTT. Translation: CASSTWTGDQPQHF.

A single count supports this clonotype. As DNA, the CDR3 is TGTGCCAGCTCCCTCGACAGGGGAATCACAGATACGCAGTATTTT. Translating gives CASSLDRGITDTQYF. J is TRBJ2-3 and V is TRBV18; 8 bases are a match to TRBD1. The CDR3 has 15 residues. Losses at the gene ends were 6 bases for V and 2 bases for J; bases not matched to a gene: 7. Germline CDR1 KGHSH, CDR2 LQKENI.

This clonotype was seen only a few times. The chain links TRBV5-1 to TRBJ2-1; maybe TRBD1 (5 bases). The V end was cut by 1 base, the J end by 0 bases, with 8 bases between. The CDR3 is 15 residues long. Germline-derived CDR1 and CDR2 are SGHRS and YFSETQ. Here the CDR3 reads CASSLWGSSYNEQFF. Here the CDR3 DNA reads TGCGCCAGCAGCTTGTGGGGCAGCTCCTACAATGAGCAGTTCTTC.

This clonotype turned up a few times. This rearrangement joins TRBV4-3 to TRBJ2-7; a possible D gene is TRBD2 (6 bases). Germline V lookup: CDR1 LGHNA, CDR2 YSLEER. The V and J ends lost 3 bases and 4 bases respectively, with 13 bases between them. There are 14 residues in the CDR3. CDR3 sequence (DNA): TGCGCCAGCAGCCAGGGGGACTTCGGATACGAGCAGTACTTC. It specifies CASSQGDFGYEQYF.

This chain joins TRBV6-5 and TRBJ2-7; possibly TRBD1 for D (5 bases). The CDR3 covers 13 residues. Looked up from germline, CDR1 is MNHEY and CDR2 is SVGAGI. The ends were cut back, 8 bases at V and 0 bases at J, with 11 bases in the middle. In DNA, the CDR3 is TGTGCCAGCCGACAGCCCGGCTCCTACGAGCAGTACTTC. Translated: CASRQPGSYEQYF.

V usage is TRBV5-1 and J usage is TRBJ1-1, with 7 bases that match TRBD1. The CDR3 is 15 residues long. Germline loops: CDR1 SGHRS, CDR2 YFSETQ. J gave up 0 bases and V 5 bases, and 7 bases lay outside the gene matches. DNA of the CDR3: TGCGCCAGCAGGAGGACAGGTGGTATGAACACTGAAGCTTTCTTT. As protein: CASRRTGGMNTEAFF.

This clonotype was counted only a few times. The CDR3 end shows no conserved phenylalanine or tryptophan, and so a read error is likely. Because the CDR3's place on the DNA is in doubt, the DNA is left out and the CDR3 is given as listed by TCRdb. CDR3 loop: CSARALAGDAI. This sequence joins TRBV20-1 and TRBJ2-3; the D segment call TRBD2 is taken from the table without a DNA check. Inclusive of both ends, the CDR3 amounts to 11 amino acids. Germline CDR1 and CDR2: DFQATT and SNEGSKA (reference sequence).